This T cell receptor beta chain was profiled in a study of cytomegalovirus exposure and HLA in healthy donors. The study ran its PCR with 60 Vbeta and 13 Jbeta primers. TCRdb keeps only in-frame clones here, not all; method: immunoSEQ multiplex PCR. The table records approximately 150,000 clones, about 75% of them present only once. This clone was detected only once. Trimming removed 4 bases from V and 3 bases from J; junction bases left unmatched: 5. Per germline, CDR1 LNHDA and CDR2 SQIVND (reference sequence). CDR3 length: 14 residues. The specimen was PBMCs. The sequence was obtained from a man aged 40-55 years in good health and CMV-seropositive. V gene TRBV19 combines with J gene TRBJ1-2, with 7 nucleotides matching TRBD1. Written as DNA, the CDR3 is TGTGCCAGTAGTACGACGGGACAGTACTATGGCTACACCTTC. Its translation: CASSTTGQYYGYTF.